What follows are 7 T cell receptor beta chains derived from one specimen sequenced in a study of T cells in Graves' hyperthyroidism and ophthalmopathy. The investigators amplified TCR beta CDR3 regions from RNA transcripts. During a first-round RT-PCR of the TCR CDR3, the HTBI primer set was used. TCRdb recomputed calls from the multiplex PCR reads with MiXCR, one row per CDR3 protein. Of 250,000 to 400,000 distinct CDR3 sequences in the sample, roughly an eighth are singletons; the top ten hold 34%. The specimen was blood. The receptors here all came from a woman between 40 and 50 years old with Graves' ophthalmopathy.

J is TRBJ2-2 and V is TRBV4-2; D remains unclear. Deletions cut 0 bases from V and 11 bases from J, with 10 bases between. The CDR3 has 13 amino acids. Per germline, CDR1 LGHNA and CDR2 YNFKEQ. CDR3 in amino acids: CASSQDEADELFF. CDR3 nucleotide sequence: TGTGCCAGCAGCCAAGACGAGGCCGACGAGCTGTTTTTT.

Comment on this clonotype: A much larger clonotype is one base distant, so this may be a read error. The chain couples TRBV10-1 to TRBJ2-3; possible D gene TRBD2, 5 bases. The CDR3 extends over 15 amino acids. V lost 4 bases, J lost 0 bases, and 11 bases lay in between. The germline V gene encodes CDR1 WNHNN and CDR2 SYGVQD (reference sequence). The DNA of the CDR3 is TGCGCCAGCAGTGTATTTCGGACTAGCACAGATACGCAGTATTTT. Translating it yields CASSVFRTSTDTQYF.

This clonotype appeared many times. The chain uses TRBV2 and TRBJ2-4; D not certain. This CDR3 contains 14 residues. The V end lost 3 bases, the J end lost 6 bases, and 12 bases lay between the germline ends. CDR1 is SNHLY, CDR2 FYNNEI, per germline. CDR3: CASSEWQERNIQYF. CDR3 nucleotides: TGTGCCAGCAGTGAGTGGCAGGAGCGAAACATTCAGTACTTC. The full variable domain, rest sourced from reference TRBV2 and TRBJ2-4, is EPEVTQTPSHQVTQMGQEVILRCVPISNHLYFYWYRQILGQKVEFLVSFYNNEISEKSEIFDDQFSVERPDGSNFTLKIRSTKLEDSAMYFCASSEWQERNIQYFGAGTRLSVL.

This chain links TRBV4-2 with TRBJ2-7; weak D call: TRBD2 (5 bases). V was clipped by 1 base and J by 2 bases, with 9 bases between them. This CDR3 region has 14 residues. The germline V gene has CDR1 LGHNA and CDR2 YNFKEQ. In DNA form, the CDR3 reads TGTGCCAGCAGCCAAGGGGAGACCCCCTACGAGCAGTACTTC. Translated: CASSQGETPYEQYF.

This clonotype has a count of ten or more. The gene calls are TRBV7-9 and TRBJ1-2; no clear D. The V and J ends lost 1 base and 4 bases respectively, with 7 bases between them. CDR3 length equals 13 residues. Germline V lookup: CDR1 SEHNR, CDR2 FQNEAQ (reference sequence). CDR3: CASSLEHRYGYTF. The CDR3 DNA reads TGTGCCAGCAGCTTAGAGCACCGCTATGGCTACACCTTC.

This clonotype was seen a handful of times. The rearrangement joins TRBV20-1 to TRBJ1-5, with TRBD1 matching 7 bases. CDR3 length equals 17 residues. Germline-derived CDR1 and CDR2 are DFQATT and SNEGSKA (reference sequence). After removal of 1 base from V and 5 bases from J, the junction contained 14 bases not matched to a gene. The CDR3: CSARVLGRGIVYQPQHF. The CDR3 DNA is TGCAGTGCTAGAGTCCTGGGCAGGGGGATTGTCTATCAGCCCCAGCATTTT.

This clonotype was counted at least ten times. For the CDR3, the DNA is TGTGCCACCAGTGGGGCCCTCAATGAGCAGTTCTTC. This sequence encodes CATSGALNEQFF. The chain is built from TRBV24-1 and TRBJ2-1, with D unclear. The CDR3 sequence is 12 residues long. Germline-derived CDR1 and CDR2 are KGHDR and SFDVKD. V was clipped by 5 bases and J by 6 bases, with 7 bases between them.